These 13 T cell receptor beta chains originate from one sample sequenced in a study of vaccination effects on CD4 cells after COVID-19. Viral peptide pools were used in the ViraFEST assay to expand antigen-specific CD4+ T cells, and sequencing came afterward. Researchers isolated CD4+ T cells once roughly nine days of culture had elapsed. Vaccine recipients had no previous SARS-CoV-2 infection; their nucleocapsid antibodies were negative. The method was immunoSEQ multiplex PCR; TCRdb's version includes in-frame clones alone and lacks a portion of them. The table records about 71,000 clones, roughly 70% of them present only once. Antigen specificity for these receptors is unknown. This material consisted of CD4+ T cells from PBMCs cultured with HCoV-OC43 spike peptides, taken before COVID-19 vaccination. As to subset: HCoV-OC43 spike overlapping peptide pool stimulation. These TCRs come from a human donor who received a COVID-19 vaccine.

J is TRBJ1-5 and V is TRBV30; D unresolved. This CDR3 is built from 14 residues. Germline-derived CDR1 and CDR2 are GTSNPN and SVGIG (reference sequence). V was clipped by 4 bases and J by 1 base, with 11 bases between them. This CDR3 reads CAWTGGRSNQPQHF. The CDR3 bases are TGTGCCTGGACCGGCGGAAGGAGCAATCAGCCCCAGCATTTT.

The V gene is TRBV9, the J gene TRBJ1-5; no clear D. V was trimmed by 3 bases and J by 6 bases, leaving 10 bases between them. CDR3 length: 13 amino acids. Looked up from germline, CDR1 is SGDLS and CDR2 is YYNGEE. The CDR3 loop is CASSADLRQPQHF. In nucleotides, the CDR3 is TGTGCCAGCAGCGCGGACTTACGTCAGCCCCAGCATTTT.

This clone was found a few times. CDR3 amino acids: CASSRKKFTGTGGEKLFF. The CDR3 DNA reads as TGTGCCAGCAGCCGAAAAAAATTTACCGGGACAGGGGGTGAAAAACTGTTTTTT. V and J are TRBV5-4 and TRBJ1-4, with TRBD1 identical over 11 bases. The junction had 15 bases not matched to a gene; V was cut back by 4 bases and J by 7 bases. From germline, CDR1 is SGHNT and CDR2 YYREEE (reference sequence). The CDR3 contains 18 residues.

Written as DNA, the CDR3 is TGTGCCAGCAGTGTAGTTGGGAACACCATATATTTT. Protein: CASSVVGNTIYF. The chain has TRBV2 and TRBJ1-3; D not certain. Germline V gene sequence: CDR1 SNHLY, CDR2 FYNNEI. This CDR3 region has 12 residues. Between the trimmed V and J ends, which lost 4 bases and 7 bases, there was a span of 8 bases.

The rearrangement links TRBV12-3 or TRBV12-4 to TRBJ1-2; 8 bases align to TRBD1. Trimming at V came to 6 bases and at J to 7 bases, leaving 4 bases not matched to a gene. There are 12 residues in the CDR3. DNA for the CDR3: TGTGCCAGCAGACACGGACAGGGTGGCTACACCTTC. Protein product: CASRHGQGGYTF.

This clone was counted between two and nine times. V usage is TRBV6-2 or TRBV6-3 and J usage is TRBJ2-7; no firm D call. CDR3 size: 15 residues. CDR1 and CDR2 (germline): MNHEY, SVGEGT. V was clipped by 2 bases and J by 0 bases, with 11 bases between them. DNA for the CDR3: TGTGCCAGCAGTTACGGCCAGAGGAGCTCCTACGAGCAGTACGTC. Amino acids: CASSYGQRSSYEQYV.

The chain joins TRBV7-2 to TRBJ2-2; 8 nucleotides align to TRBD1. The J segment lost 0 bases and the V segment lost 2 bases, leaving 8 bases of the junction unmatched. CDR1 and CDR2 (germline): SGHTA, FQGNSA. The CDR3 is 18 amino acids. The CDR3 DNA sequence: TGTGCCAGCAGCTTACGGCCCCTGGGACAGGCGAACACCGGGGAGCTGTTTTTT. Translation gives CASSLRPLGQANTGELFF.

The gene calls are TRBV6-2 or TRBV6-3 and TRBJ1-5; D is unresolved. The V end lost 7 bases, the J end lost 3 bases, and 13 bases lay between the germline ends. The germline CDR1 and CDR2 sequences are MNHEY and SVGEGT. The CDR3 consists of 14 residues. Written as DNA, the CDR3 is TGTGCCAGCACCCCGACGGGGTCCAATCAGCCCCAGCATTTT. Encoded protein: CASTPTGSNQPQHF.

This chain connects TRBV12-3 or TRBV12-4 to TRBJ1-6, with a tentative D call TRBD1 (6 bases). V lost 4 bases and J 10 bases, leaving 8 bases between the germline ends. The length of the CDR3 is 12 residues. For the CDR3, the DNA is TGTGCCAGCAGTTATACAGGGTCACCCCTCCACTTT. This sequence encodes CASSYTGSPLHF.

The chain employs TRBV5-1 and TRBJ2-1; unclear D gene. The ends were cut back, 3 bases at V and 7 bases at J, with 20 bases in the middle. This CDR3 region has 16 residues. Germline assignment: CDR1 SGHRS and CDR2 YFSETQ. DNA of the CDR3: TGCGCCAGCAGCTATCCCCCCGCGGTATGGGAAAATGAGCAGTTCTTC. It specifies CASSYPPAVWENEQFF.

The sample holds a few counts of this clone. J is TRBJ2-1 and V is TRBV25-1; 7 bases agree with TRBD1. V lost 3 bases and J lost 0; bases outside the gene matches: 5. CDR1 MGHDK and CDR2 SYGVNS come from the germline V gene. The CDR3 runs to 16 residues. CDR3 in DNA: TGTGCCAGCAGTGACCTAGCAGGGGGCTCCTACAATGAGCAGTTCTTC. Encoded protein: CASSDLAGGSYNEQFF.

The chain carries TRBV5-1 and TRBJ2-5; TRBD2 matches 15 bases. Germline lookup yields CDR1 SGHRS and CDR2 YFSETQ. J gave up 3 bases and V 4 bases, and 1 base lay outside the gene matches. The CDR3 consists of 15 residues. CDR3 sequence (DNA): TGCGCCAGCAGCAGGACTAGCGGGGGGGAAGAGACCCAGTACTTC. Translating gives CASSRTSGGEETQYF.

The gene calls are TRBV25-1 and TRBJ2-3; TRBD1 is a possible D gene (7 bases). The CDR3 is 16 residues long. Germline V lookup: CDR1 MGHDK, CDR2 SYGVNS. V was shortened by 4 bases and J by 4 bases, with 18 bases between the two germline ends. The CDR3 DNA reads TGTGCCAGCAGTGTAGGAGGGGGCAGATGGGCAGATACGCAGTATTTT. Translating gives CASSVGGGRWADTQYF.